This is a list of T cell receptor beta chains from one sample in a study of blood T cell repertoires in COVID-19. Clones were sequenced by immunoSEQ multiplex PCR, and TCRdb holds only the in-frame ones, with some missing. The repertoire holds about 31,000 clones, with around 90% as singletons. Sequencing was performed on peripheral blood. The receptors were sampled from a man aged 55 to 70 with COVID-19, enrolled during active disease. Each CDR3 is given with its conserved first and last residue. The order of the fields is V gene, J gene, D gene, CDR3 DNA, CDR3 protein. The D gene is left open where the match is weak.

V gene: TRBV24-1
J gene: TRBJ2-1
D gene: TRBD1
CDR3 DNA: TGTGCCACCAGTGATTACACAGGGGGCGTGTCGAATGAGCAGTTCTTC
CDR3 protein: CATSDYTGGVSNEQFF

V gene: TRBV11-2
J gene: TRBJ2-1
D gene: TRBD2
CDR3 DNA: TGTGCCAGCAGCTCTAGCGGGGGGTCCAAGGAGCAGTTCTTC
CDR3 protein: CASSSSGGSKEQFF

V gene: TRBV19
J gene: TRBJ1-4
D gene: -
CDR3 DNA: TGTGCCAGTAGCAAACAGGGTCGGACTAATGAAAAACTGTTTTTT
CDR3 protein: CASSKQGRTNEKLFF

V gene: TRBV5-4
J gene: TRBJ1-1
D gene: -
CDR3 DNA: TGTGCCAGCAGCCGAGACAGGAACACTGAAGCTTTCTTT
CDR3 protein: CASSRDRNTEAFF

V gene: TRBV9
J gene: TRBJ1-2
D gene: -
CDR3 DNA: TGTGCCAGCAGCACCCGACAGGAAGATGGCTACACCTTC
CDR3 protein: CASSTRQEDGYTF

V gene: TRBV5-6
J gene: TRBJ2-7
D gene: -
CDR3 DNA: TGTGCCAGCAGCAGAGCCACAGGCTCCTACGAGCAGTACTTC
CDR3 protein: CASSRATGSYEQYF

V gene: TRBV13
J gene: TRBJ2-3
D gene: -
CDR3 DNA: TGTGCCAGCAGACTCGGGGGAGATACGCAGTATTTT
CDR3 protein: CASRLGGDTQYF

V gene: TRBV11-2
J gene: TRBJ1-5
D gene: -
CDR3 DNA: TGTGCCAGCAGCTTAGAGGGAGGTAGCAATCAGCCCCAGCATTTT
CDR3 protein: CASSLEGGSNQPQHF

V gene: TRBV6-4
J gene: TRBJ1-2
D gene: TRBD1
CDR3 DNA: TGTGCCAGCAGTGAGACAGGGAGCTATTATGGCTACACCTTC
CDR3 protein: CASSETGSYYGYTF

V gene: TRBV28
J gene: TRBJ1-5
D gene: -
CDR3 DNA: TGTGCCAGCAGTTGGACAGGCAATCAGCCCCAGCATTTT
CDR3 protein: CASSWTGNQPQHF